This TCR beta chain appears in the sequencing data of a study of read filtering for tumor transcriptome and immune sequencing (TCRdb year 2020). At the level of the whole study: The cohort consisted of some 16 male and roughly 15 female patients, with a mean age of around 66 years and an age range of about 47 to 90. By revised international staging, fewer than ten patients were R-ISS I, 16 were R-ISS II and roughly 7 were R-ISS III. After DNase treatment, whole-transcriptome libraries were prepared with the TruSeq RNA Access Library Prep Kit. Per sample, about 4.05 to 11 million TCR-region mapped reads were obtained with IR-seq, compared with only about 85 to 1273 with RNA-seq. Using the same bone marrow samples, the study ran both targeted immune repertoire sequencing and bulk whole-transcriptome sequencing and then compared the TCR repertoires from each method. A main aim was a read-filtering strategy for immune repertoire data, specifically whether clonotypes supported by a single read should be removed. What the authors observed across the whole study: Compared with RNA-seq, IR-seq captured clonotypes at much higher depth and more reliably, and a smaller IR-seq throughput was enough to identify most shared clonotypes. Single-read clonotypes made up roughly four fifths of clonotypes but about 3.2% of total reads in IR-seq, and 70% to 75% of clonotypes and 35% to 50% of reads in RNA-seq. Rather than purified T cells, the sorted CD138-negative fraction was a mixed bone marrow immune population. Removing single-read clonotypes increased the correlation between IR-seq and RNA-seq shared clonotype proportions.

This clonotype was seen ten or more times. The antigen it recognizes is unknown. No quality values exist for individual bases; no much larger clone is one base distant. Every patient had bone marrow sampled at the time of active disease. Isolation of bone marrow mononuclear cells was performed by Ficoll-Hypaque density gradient centrifugation. To remove myeloma plasma cells, the cells were labeled with CD138 magnetic microbeads on a MACS separator, and CD138-negative cells were then collected by negative selection. Purity of the isolated cells was checked by flow cytometry on an Attune NxT using CD138 antibodies. Total RNA was extracted using TRIzol reagent and was quantified on a NanoDrop spectrophotometer. Paired RNA-seq and IR-seq were performed on each patient's CD138-negative bone marrow sample. Starting from roughly 370 ng RNA, TCR libraries were constructed with the Immunoverse kit using molecular barcoded adaptors that cover the alpha/delta and beta/gamma chains. TCR library preparation used the same RNA that was used for transcriptome sequencing. Sequencing of TCR libraries was carried out on an Illumina HiSeq 4000 with 2 x 150 cycles. For the original study's pipeline: TCR reads were aligned to human V, D, J and C references and assembled into CDR3 clonotypes with MiXCR, including quality filtering and error correction. The tcR package in R was used for analysis of clonotype counts and gene usage diversity. For inspection of raw mapping reads, RNA-seq reads were mapped by STAR aligner version 2.5.3a onto GRCh37 of the human genome. To test how sequencing depth affects detected clonotypes, IR-seq fastq files were randomly downsampled with Seqtk 1.3. The raw public data were reprocessed by TCRdb itself: fastp quality trimming at Q25, MiXCR clonotype calling, in-frame beta chains only. Rows are unified per CDR3 protein, each entry keeping the most common DNA and genes. What appears here as the V and J calls and clone size reflects TCRdb's work, not the paper's. This sample comprises around 140,000 distinct CDR3 sequences, approximately 13% of them detected only once. The ten top clones hold 8.4% of the sample.

V lost 5 bases and J lost 2 bases; the stretch between them is 4 bases long. In the germline V gene, CDR1 corresponds to LGHNT and CDR2 to FRNRAP. From the cysteine through the phenylalanine, the CDR3 covers 12 amino acids. Here the CDR3 DNA is all that survives: 36 bases in frame from base 1. The sample comprised a population of CD138-negative cells sorted from bone marrow. The cell subset or site label on this specimen signifies: bone marrow mononuclear cells depleted of CD138+ plasma/myeloma cells by negative magnetic selection. The V and J segments used are TRBV12-5 and TRBJ2-1; no D gene is confidently identified. The source is a donor older than 35 with multiple myeloma. The DNA sequence is given as TGTGCTAGTGGTCTAACCTACAATGAGCAGTTCTTC. It specifies CASGLTYNEQFF.